This TCR beta chain was captured in a study of blood T cell repertoires in COVID-19. Study summary: COVID-19 samples, acute and convalescent, were from the United States, Italy and Spain. T cells, B-cell-depleted T cells, or PBMCs supplied cDNA or gDNA.

CDR3 length: 13 amino acids. Germline V gene data show CDR1 as MNHEY and CDR2 as SVGEGT. V lost 2 bases, J lost 12 bases, and 14 bases lay in between. Per the original data handling: Reference gene primer amplification gave nucleated cell count estimates. This table comes from immunoSEQ multiplex PCR, and its TCRdb copy is limited to in-frame clones, with some not included. V and J calls and clone size are those listed in that table; D and trimming were worked out from the DNA. There are approximately 300,000 clones in the sample; approximately 87% occur only once, and approximately 4% lies in the top ten.

The sample consisted of peripheral blood. The sequence was obtained from a woman between 45 and 65 years old with active or convalescent COVID-19. The chain combines TRBV6-2 or TRBV6-3 with TRBJ2-1; a possible D gene is TRBD2 (6 bases). This CDR3 reads CASSYGTSSRQFF. The CDR3 DNA follows: TGTGCCAGCAGTTACGGTACTAGCAGTAGGCAGTTCTTC.